A single sample gave rise to the 28 T cell receptor beta chains below, sequenced in a study of blood T cell repertoires in COVID-19. Produced via immunoSEQ multiplex PCR; TCRdb's table is partial and in-frame only. The sample includes approximately 170,000 clones, about 80% of them seen just once. The sample comprised peripheral blood. Receptors originate from a woman at least 80 years old with acute or convalescent COVID-19.

V is TRBV7-9 and J is TRBJ2-5; 7 nucleotides line up with TRBD1. J was trimmed by 7 bases and V by 5 bases; bases with no gene match: 13. The CDR3 contains 15 residues. Germline loops: CDR1 SEHNR, CDR2 FQNEAQ (reference sequence). CDR3 loop: CASSTRTGSRGTQYF. The CDR3, as DNA: TGTGCCAGCAGCACTCGGACAGGTTCAAGAGGGACCCAGTACTTC.

The chain combines TRBV5-1 with TRBJ2-1, with 12 bases identical to TRBD2. V gave up 4 bases and J gave up 6 bases; unmatched junction bases: 8. Germline CDR1 is SGHRS and CDR2 is YFSETQ. The CDR3 covers 16 residues. As DNA, the CDR3 is TGCGCCAGCAGCCCGGCCGGGACTAGCGGGCTCAATGAGCAGTTCTTC. It encodes CASSPAGTSGLNEQFF.

The chain recombines TRBV15 with TRBJ2-1, with 11 positions matching TRBD2. After removal of 0 bases from V and 4 bases from J, the junction contained 11 bases not matched to a gene. Germline lookup yields CDR1 LNHNV and CDR2 YYDKDF (reference sequence). The CDR3 runs 19 residues. The CDR3 here is CATSRDPRLAGKEYNEQFF. CDR3 nucleotides: TGTGCCACCAGCAGAGATCCCCGACTAGCGGGAAAGGAGTACAATGAGCAGTTCTTC.

The chain combines TRBV18 with TRBJ1-2; D unresolved. There are 14 residues in the CDR3. Between the trimmed V and J ends, which lost 5 bases and 5 bases, there was a span of 15 bases. Germline V CDR1 and CDR2: KGHSH, LQKENI. The CDR3 reads CASSTSGYAYGYTF. The CDR3, as DNA: TGTGCCAGCTCAACGTCAGGCTACGCGTATGGCTACACCTTC.

Worth noting for this clone: This sample includes further DNA sequences coding for the same CDR3. The chain employs TRBV19 and TRBJ2-6, with 8 positions matching TRBD1. Germline V CDR1 and CDR2: LNHDA, SQIVND (reference sequence). CDR3 length: 15 residues. Trimming at V came to 4 bases and at J to 2 bases, leaving 1 base not matched to a gene. CDR3 amino acids: CASSTTGAGANVLTF. DNA for the CDR3: TGTGCCAGTAGTACGACAGGGGCTGGGGCCAACGTCCTGACTTTC.

The rearrangement uses TRBV12-5 and TRBJ1-6; 10 bases align to TRBD1. CDR1 LGHNT and CDR2 FRNRAP come from the germline V gene. This CDR3 has 13 amino acids. V shed 11 bases, J shed 8 bases, and the junction held 6 bases outside the gene matches. The CDR3 loop reads CAGEGQGYSPLHF. The CDR3 bases are TGTGCTGGCGAGGGACAGGGGTATTCACCCCTCCACTTT. The full variable domain, its missing parts supplied by reference TRBV12-5 and TRBJ1-6, is DARVTQTPRHKVTEMGQEVTMRCQPILGHNTVFWYRQTMMQGLELLAYFRNRAPLDDSGMPKDRFSAEMPDATLATLKIQPSEPRDSAVYFCAGEGQGYSPLHFGNGTRLTVT.

The chain uses TRBV5-1 and TRBJ1-4, with D unresolved. V was trimmed by 2 bases and J by 4 bases, leaving 9 bases between them. Per germline, CDR1 SGHRS and CDR2 YFSETQ. The CDR3 has 14 residues. In nucleotides, the CDR3 is TGCGCCAGCAGCTTCGGGAATCGTAATGAAAAACTGTTTTTT. Translated, it gives CASSFGNRNEKLFF.

V is TRBV11-2 and J is TRBJ2-7, with D unresolved. The CDR3 sequence is 13 residues long. The V gene lost 3 bases and the J gene lost 1 base, with 7 bases spanning the gap. Germline CDR1 is SGHAT and CDR2 is FQNNGV. CDR3 sequence (DNA): TGTGCCAGCAGCTTTGCGGAGTCCTACGAGCAGTACTTC. Encoded protein: CASSFAESYEQYF. The whole variable domain, remainder taken from reference TRBV11-2 and TRBJ2-7, is EAGVAQSPRYKIIEKRQSVAFWCNPISGHATLYWYQQILGQGPKLLIQFQNNGVVDDSQLPKDRFSAERLKGVDSTLKIQPAKLEDSAVYLCASSFAESYEQYFGPGTRLTVT.

The rearrangement joins TRBV19 to TRBJ1-6; 8 nucleotides agree with TRBD1. This CDR3 contains 14 residues. With 5 bases clipped from V and 7 bases from J, the junction kept 4 bases outside the gene matches. CDR1 and CDR2 (germline): LNHDA, SQIVND (reference sequence). The CDR3 region has the DNA TGTGCCAGTAGTGAGGACAGGGAGAATTCACCCCTCCACTTT. Translation gives CASSEDRENSPLHF.

J is TRBJ1-5 and V is TRBV5-5; D not certain. Germline V gene lookup returns CDR1 SGHKS and CDR2 YYEKEE (reference sequence). The V end was cut by 0 bases, the J end by 2 bases, with 6 bases between. The CDR3 sequence is 14 residues long. The chain's CDR3 is CASSLGSGNQPQHF. CDR3 in DNA: TGTGCCAGCAGCTTGGGCTCGGGCAATCAGCCCCAGCATTTT.

The chain employs TRBV9 and TRBJ1-1; 9 nucleotides agree with TRBD1. From germline, CDR1 is SGDLS and CDR2 YYNGEE. V gave up 3 bases and J gave up 8 bases; unmatched junction bases: 8. This CDR3 region has 14 residues. The CDR3 region is CASSAIPGTGEAFF. DNA for the CDR3: TGTGCCAGCAGCGCCATCCCCGGGACAGGGGAAGCTTTCTTT.

This clone was seen a single time. This chain links TRBV7-2 with TRBJ2-7; 10 nucleotides agree with TRBD1. This CDR3 has 16 amino acids. Germline CDR1 SGHTA, CDR2 FQGNSA. Losses at the gene ends were 4 bases for V and 6 bases for J; bases not matched to a gene: 12. This CDR3 is CASSSSPGTGAGEQYF. In DNA, the CDR3 is TGTGCCAGCAGCTCCAGTCCCGGGACAGGGGCAGGCGAGCAGTACTTC.

This clone appeared a single time. The V call is TRBV2, the J call TRBJ2-3; TRBD2 agrees at 11 bases. The germline CDR1 and CDR2 sequences are SNHLY and FYNNEI. Trimming removed 7 bases from V and 3 bases from J; junction bases left unmatched: 9. The CDR3 runs 16 residues. The CDR3 DNA follows: TGTGCCAGCACGGGGGGGCTAGCGGGAGGAACAGATACGCAGTATTTT. Its translation: CASTGGLAGGTDTQYF.

The chain carries TRBV28 and TRBJ2-7; TRBD1 matches at 8 bases. Germline V CDR1 and CDR2: MDHEN, SYDVKM. This CDR3 has 15 residues. V shed 2 bases, J shed 2 bases, and the junction held 5 bases outside the gene matches. The CDR3 sequence: CASSLLGQAAYEQYF. The DNA for the CDR3 is TGTGCCAGCAGTTTACTGGGACAGGCTGCCTACGAGCAGTACTTC.

The rearrangement uses TRBV19 and TRBJ1-1; a weak D match, TRBD1 (5 bases). Trimming cost V 0 bases and J 3 bases, with 11 bases left between them. The CDR3 totals 15 residues. Germline lookup yields CDR1 LNHDA and CDR2 SQIVND (reference sequence). The DNA of the CDR3 is TGTGCCAGTAGTATAGATTGGGGGGGAGACACTGAAGCTTTCTTT. Residues: CASSIDWGGDTEAFF.

The chain uses TRBV15 and TRBJ2-1, with 11 nucleotides matching TRBD1. The V gene end was trimmed by 2 bases and the J gene end by 6 bases; junction bases not matched to a gene: 6. The CDR3 covers 16 residues. Germline V gives CDR1 LNHNV, CDR2 YYDKDF (reference sequence). CDR3 in DNA: TGTGCCACCAGCAGACAAACCGGGACAGGGGGCAATGAGCAGTTCTTC. This encodes CATSRQTGTGGNEQFF.

V gene TRBV14 combines with J gene TRBJ2-2, with D possibly being TRBD2 (5 bases). The CDR3 is 14 amino acids. Trimming took 1 base from V and 11 from J, leaving 14 bases between them. Germline values: CDR1 SGHDN, CDR2 FVKESK. The CDR3 DNA reads TGTGCCAGCAGCCAAGGAGCTAGCCACCGAGAGCTGTTTTTT. Its protein is CASSQGASHRELFF.

The V gene is TRBV29-1, the J gene TRBJ2-1; D is uncertain. The CDR3 sequence is 13 residues long. Germline values: CDR1 SQVTM, CDR2 ANQGSEA. V shed 0 bases and J shed 5 bases, with 8 bases lying between them. CDR3 coding DNA: TGCAGCGTTGAAGAGGTCAGAAACAATGAGCAGTTCTTC. Translated, it gives CSVEEVRNNEQFF.

This clone has just one count. The chain carries TRBV5-1 and TRBJ2-7; 8 nucleotides line up with TRBD2. The trim removed 0 bases at V and 1 base at J, leaving 12 bases unmatched. CDR3 length: 18 residues. Germline loops: CDR1 SGHRS, CDR2 YFSETQ. The CDR3 DNA sequence: TGCGCCAGCAGCTTGGTTGGTAGCGGGAAAACAGGATCCTACGAGCAGTACTTC. Amino acid sequence: CASSLVGSGKTGSYEQYF.

The chain is built from TRBV19 and TRBJ1-3; no clear D. V shed 9 bases and J shed 11 bases, with 17 bases lying between them. Germline CDR1 LNHDA, CDR2 SQIVND (reference sequence). This CDR3 has 12 amino acids. The CDR3 sequence is CASGGSSTAIYF. The CDR3, as DNA: TGTGCCAGCGGCGGATCTTCGACGGCCATATATTTT.

The V call is TRBV4-3, the J call TRBJ2-7, with TRBD1 identical over 9 bases. The CDR3 contains 17 residues. CDR1 LGHNA and CDR2 YSLEER come from the germline V gene. V lost 4 bases and J lost 5; bases outside the gene matches: 15. Here the CDR3 reads CASSRNWAGTGSDEQYF. CDR3 sequence (DNA): TGCGCCAGCAGCCGGAATTGGGCCGGGACAGGGTCCGACGAGCAGTACTTC.

The chain combines TRBV7-2 with TRBJ1-1; D is unclear. Looked up from germline, CDR1 is SGHTA and CDR2 is FQGNSA. This CDR3 has 14 residues. V was cut by 2 bases and J by 7 bases, with 14 bases left in between. The CDR3 reads CASSLYSPGSEAFF. CDR3 DNA: TGTGCCAGCAGCTTATATTCACCGGGGAGTGAAGCTTTCTTT.

This chain links TRBV6-5 with TRBJ2-3; TRBD1 matches 8 bases. The CDR3 loop spans 15 amino acids. V trimming: 4 bases; J trimming: 2 bases; junction bases outside the gene matches: 5. Looked up from germline, CDR1 is MNHEY and CDR2 is SVGAGI. The CDR3 bases are TGTGCCAGCAGTTCGACAGGGGCCCCCACAGATACGCAGTATTTT. Translating it yields CASSSTGAPTDTQYF.

This chain links TRBV19 with TRBJ2-7; 11 bases match TRBD1. Germline values: CDR1 LNHDA, CDR2 SQIVND (reference sequence). The CDR3 is made up of 16 amino acids. The V segment lost 3 bases and the J segment 0 bases; nucleotides outside the gene matches: 4. CDR3 protein: CASSIFGQGASYEQYF. The CDR3 region has the DNA TGTGCCAGTAGTATTTTTGGACAGGGGGCCTCCTACGAGCAGTACTTC.

The chain combines TRBV6-5 with TRBJ2-7; 11 nucleotides align to TRBD2. CDR1 is MNHEY, CDR2 SVGAGI, per germline. The CDR3 runs 14 residues. The J segment lost 5 bases and the V segment lost 6 bases, leaving 6 bases of the junction unmatched. CDR3 sequence: CASSWGLAADEQYF. CDR3 bases: TGTGCCAGCAGCTGGGGACTAGCGGCAGACGAGCAGTACTTC.

This chain joins TRBV29-1 and TRBJ2-7; D is unclear. The CDR3 consists of 13 residues. Between the trimmed V and J ends, which lost 3 bases and 0 bases, there was a span of 9 bases. Germline V gene data show CDR1 as SQVTM and CDR2 as ANQGSEA. The CDR3 region has the DNA TGCAGCGTTGAGACTGTAAGCTCCTACGAGCAGTACTTC. It specifies CSVETVSSYEQYF.

The chain carries TRBV6-6 and TRBJ1-5; tentative D call: TRBD1 (6 bases). The V end was cut by 6 bases, the J end by 5 bases, with 14 bases between. Germline V gene sequence: CDR1 MNHNY, CDR2 SVGAGI (reference sequence). The CDR3 spans 14 residues. The CDR3 nucleotides are TGTGCCAGCAGAGGGGACACGATTCATCAGCCCCAGCATTTT. Protein sequence: CASRGDTIHQPQHF.

V is TRBV19 and J is TRBJ2-5; 7 bases are shared with TRBD1. The CDR3 is 13 amino acids. Germline loops: CDR1 LNHDA, CDR2 SQIVND (reference sequence). The junction had 1 base not matched to a gene; V was cut back by 6 bases and J by 0 bases. CDR3 sequence (DNA): TGTGCCAGTAGCGGGACAGACCAAGAGACCCAGTACTTC. It translates to CASSGTDQETQYF.